This T cell receptor (beta chain) was documented in a study of blood T cell repertoires in COVID-19. Study-wide context: The United States, Italy and Spain provided the acute and convalescent COVID-19 samples.

Source study methods: Estimates of nucleated cell counts were drawn from the amplification of reference gene primers. Assay used: immunoSEQ multiplex PCR; TCRdb lists only in-frame clones, some missing. Clone size and the V and J calls come from that table; the DNA yielded D and trimming. Of about 350,000 clones listed, around nine tenths are singletons. Germline CDR1 and CDR2: KGHDR and SFDVKD. CDR3 length: 17 residues. V gave up 6 bases and J gave up 5 bases, with 21 bases separating them. The count of this clone is one. This TCR came from a woman between 18 and 29 years old who had recovered from COVID-19. Sequenced sample: peripheral blood. V and J are TRBV24-1 and TRBJ2-2, with D tentatively TRBD2 (5 bases). CDR3 residues: CATSHGDRPARTGELFF. DNA of the CDR3: TGTGCCACCAGTCACGGGGATAGACCCGCGCGGACCGGGGAGCTGTTTTTT.